This TCR beta chain was sequenced for a study of patients and donors after allogeneic stem cell transplantation. TCRdb reanalysed the RT-PCR reads using MiXCR and keeps one entry per CDR3 protein. The top ten hold 7.2% of the sample, which has hundreds of thousands of distinct CDR3 sequences, 15% to 20% seen once. Germline V gene sequence: CDR1 SGHAT, CDR2 FQDESV (reference sequence). Trimming took off 3 bases at V and 3 bases at J, with 22 bases between the two ends. The CDR3 consists of 18 residues. The sequence came from a human donor who was either an allogeneic HSCT recipient or a stem cell or donor lymphocyte infusion donor (not recorded which). It is not recorded whose cells these are; they may come from a transplant donor. The chain carries TRBV11-1 and TRBJ2-3, with a possible D match to TRBD2 (6 bases). The specimen was blood, either unsorted or a sorted T cell fraction (not recorded which). CDR3 residues: CASSFISLGGKKTDTQYF. The CDR3 nucleotides read TGTGCCAGCAGCTTCATCTCGTTAGGCGGGAAAAAGACAGATACGCAGTATTTT. Supplemented by reference TRBV11-1 and TRBJ2-3, the full variable domain reads EAEVAQSPRYKITEKSQAVAFWCDPISGHATLYWYRQILGQGPELLVQFQDESVVDDSQLPKDRFSAERLKGVDSTLKIQPAELGDSAMYLCASSFISLGGKKTDTQYFGPGTRLTVL.